This is a list of T cell receptor beta chains from one sample in a study of blood T cell repertoires in COVID-19. Only in-frame clones appear in the TCRdb table, and some are missing; sequencing was by immunoSEQ multiplex PCR. The sample shows hundreds of thousands of clones, roughly 90% of them seen only once. Sequences were obtained from PBMCs or T cells enriched from blood (not recorded which). All receptors derive from a man aged 55 to 70 who had recovered from COVID-19. Both conserved end residues are trimmed from each CDR3. Clone size is shown for a subset of rows, as once, few, many or a class of expanded clone.

>TRBV11-2|.
ASSLSTGNTEAF
>TRBV5-1|once
ASSFGRGDLSYNEQF
>TRBV19|.
ASSEDPPDRGRYEQY
>TRBV28|.
ASRGLAGGHEQY
>TRBV5-1|few
ASSSQPTDDNSPLH
>TRBV11-2|.
ASSLEWGQGPANTGELF
>TRBV9|.
ASSVNSEQF
>TRBV2|.
ASKLRDTFNYEQY
>TRBV7-9|few
ASSSRTSGRYEQY
>TRBV20-1|.
SASSGLARGEQY
>TRBV27|.
ASSWSGGVPDTQY
>TRBV2|once
ASKRQGVTSGANVLT
>TRBV27|.
ASSGMGGQGATDTQY
>TRBV28|.
ASTQLDRAPYNEQF
>TRBV24-1|.
ATSDLGLGAESYEQY
>TRBV27|.
ASSLRDRDGGYT
>TRBV9|.
ASSPNGVVATDTQY
>TRBV28|.
ASSPSGAGGPGANVLT
>TRBV5-5|.
ASSLRTTEAF
>TRBV5-1|.
ASSLQQVYNEQF
>TRBV2|.
ASSEAAGTGPTGELF
>TRBV30|.
AWGGRDLLPGNTIY
>TRBV5-1|.
ASSYVWGGATGELF
>TRBV28|.
ASSSAYNEQF
>TRBV7-3|.
ASSPTRTSGSLSSYNEQF
>TRBV3-1/TRBV3-2|.
ASSRFGGGGGYEQY
>TRBV28|.
ASSLLAGGRTQY